These T cell receptor beta chains were read from a single sample in a study of cytomegalovirus exposure and HLA in healthy donors. Sequencing was performed with immunoSEQ multiplex PCR; in TCRdb, only in-frame clones are kept and a portion is missing. The sample consists of roughly 140,000 clones, over 75% of them appearing once. The sequenced material came from PBMCs. Receptor source: a female donor in good health and CMV-seronegative. The CDR3 runs from the conserved cysteine through the conserved F or W. A D gene is named only where the DNA matches it firmly. Expanded clones get a size class; other rows say once, few or many, or leave the size out.

J gene	D gene	V gene	clone size	CDR3 protein	CDR3 DNA
TRBJ1-1	NA	TRBV7-9	NA	CASSLAAEMNTEAFF	TGTGCCAGCAGCTTAGCGGCGGAGATGAACACTGAAGCTTTCTTT
TRBJ2-5	NA	TRBV7-9	NA	CASSKTALQETQYF	TGTGCCAGCAGCAAAACGGCACTACAAGAGACCCAGTACTTC
TRBJ2-7	NA	TRBV29-1	NA	CSATYSYEQYF	TGCAGCGCAACTTACTCCTACGAGCAGTACTTC
TRBJ1-1	TRBD1	TRBV4-2	few	CASSQGRGGTGWTEAFF	TGTGCCAGCAGCCAAGGTCGAGGCGGGACAGGTTGGACTGAAGCTTTCTTT
TRBJ1-1	TRBD1	TRBV10-2	NA	CASRRDRGTRGTEAFF	TGCGCCAGCAGGCGGGACAGGGGGACGAGGGGCACTGAAGCTTTCTTT
TRBJ2-1	TRBD1	TRBV27	NA	CASSPGTGAYNEQFF	TGTGCCAGCAGTCCCGGGACAGGGGCCTACAATGAGCAGTTCTTC
TRBJ2-3	TRBD2	TRBV5-1	NA	CASSQTSGNPGDTQYF	TGCGCCAGCAGCCAGACTAGCGGGAATCCTGGTGATACGCAGTATTTT
TRBJ1-1	TRBD1	TRBV28	NA	CASSFRTGGTEAFF	TGTGCCAGCAGTTTCAGGACAGGGGGCACTGAAGCTTTCTTT
TRBJ2-3	NA	TRBV27	once	CASSLAEPGHPLDTQYF	TGTGCCAGCAGTTTAGCTGAGCCGGGACACCCTTTGGATACGCAGTATTTT
TRBJ1-2	TRBD1	TRBV30	NA	CAWSQGADGYTF	TGTGCCTGGAGCCAGGGGGCAGATGGCTACACCTTC